The 3 T cell receptor beta chains listed next were all sequenced from one sample in a study of cytomegalovirus exposure and HLA in healthy donors. The study ran its PCR with 60 Vbeta and 13 Jbeta primers. Sequencing was performed with immunoSEQ multiplex PCR; in TCRdb, only in-frame clones are kept and a portion is missing. The data contain approximately 110,000 clones, 80% to 85% of them singletons. Sequenced input: PBMCs. These receptors came from a woman in her twenties or thirties in good health and CMV-seronegative.

CDR3 residues: CASSRDRGPSNQPQHF. In nucleotides, the CDR3 is TGTGCCAGCAGCCGCGACAGGGGGCCTAGCAATCAGCCCCAGCATTTT. V gene TRBV7-9 combines with J gene TRBJ1-5; 10 bases agree with TRBD1. The CDR3 extends over 16 amino acids. Germline CDR1 and CDR2: SEHNR and FQNEAQ (reference sequence). V shed 5 bases, J shed 0 bases, and the junction held 4 bases outside the gene matches.

This rearrangement joins TRBV5-4 to TRBJ2-5; 11 nucleotides align to TRBD2. CDR1 and CDR2 (germline): SGHNT, YYREEE (reference sequence). V lost 0 bases to trimming and J lost 2 bases; unmatched junction nucleotides: 6. The CDR3 consists of 17 residues. The CDR3 region has the DNA TGTGCCAGCAGCTTGGACCTAGCGGGGGGAAAACAAGAGACCCAGTACTTC. This sequence encodes CASSLDLAGGKQETQYF.

The CDR3 DNA reads TGTGCCAGCAGCTTAGCACAGGGGTCTATCGAAAAACTGTTTTTT. Translation gives CASSLAQGSIEKLFF. The chain links TRBV7-9 to TRBJ1-4; TRBD1 matches at 7 bases. Germline V gene sequence: CDR1 SEHNR, CDR2 FQNEAQ (reference sequence). J was trimmed by 8 bases and V by 0 bases; bases with no gene match: 6. The CDR3 is 15 residues long.